The present T cell receptor (beta chain) was sequenced within a study of blood T cell repertoires in COVID-19. The wider study: T cells, B-cell-depleted T cells, or PBMCs supplied cDNA or gDNA.

Followed over time, Seattle patients had been enrolled while infection was active. With 3 bases removed from V and 7 bases from J, the gap between germline ends came to 15 bases. Germline V CDR1 and CDR2: MNHNS, SASEGT. The CDR3 is 14 amino acids. Assay: immunoSEQ multiplex PCR; the TCRdb copy retains only in-frame clones and omits some. The profile shows about 200,000 clones, 94% of them singletons. Sample: peripheral blood. The chain uses TRBV6-1 and TRBJ1-1; D may be TRBD1 (5 bases). This clonotype was sampled from a young man with COVID-19, enrolled during active disease. The CDR3 DNA follows: TGTGCCAGCAGTGAGGGGGGAGGAGGATTTGAAGCTTTCTTT. Amino acids: CASSEGGGGFEAFF.